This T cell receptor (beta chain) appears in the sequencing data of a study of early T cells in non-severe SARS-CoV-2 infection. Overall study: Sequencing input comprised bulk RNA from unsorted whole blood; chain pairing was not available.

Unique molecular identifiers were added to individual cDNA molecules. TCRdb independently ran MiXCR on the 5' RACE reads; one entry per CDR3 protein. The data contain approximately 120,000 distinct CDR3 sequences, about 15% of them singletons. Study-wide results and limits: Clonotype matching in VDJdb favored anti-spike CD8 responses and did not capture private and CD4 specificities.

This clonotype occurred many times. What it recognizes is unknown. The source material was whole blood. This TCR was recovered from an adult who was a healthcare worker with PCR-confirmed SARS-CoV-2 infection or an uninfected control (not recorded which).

The CDR3 spells CSARGLRGPHEQYF. CDR3 nucleotides: TGCAGTGCCAGGGGGCTCCGGGGGCCCCACGAGCAGTACTTC. The chain employs TRBV20-1 and TRBJ2-7; the match to TRBD1 covers 8 bases. The germline V gene encodes CDR1 DFQATT and CDR2 SNEGSKA (reference sequence). Trimming took 6 bases from V and 5 from J; bases not matched to a gene: 12. This CDR3 comprises 14 residues.